The 2 T cell receptor beta chains given below trace back to one sample, sequenced in a study of shared clonotypes between healthy human individuals. The assay was immunoSEQ multiplex PCR, and TCRdb's table has in-frame clones only and misses some. This sample has about 510,000 clones, with roughly 85% found just once. Sequencing was done on a sample of PBMCs. These receptors came from a woman aged 40 to 55 in good health. Some clones in this sample may be carry-over from other donors' samples.

CDR3 DNA sequence: TGTGCCAGCAGCGTGGGGGGGGGACCCGCTCAGCCCCAGCATTTT. Protein product: CASSVGGGPAQPQHF. The V gene is TRBV9, the J gene TRBJ1-5; weak D call: TRBD1 (5 bases). V was trimmed by 2 bases and J by 6 bases, leaving 15 bases between them. The germline gives CDR1 SGDLS, CDR2 YYNGEE. CDR3 length: 15 amino acids.

This chain joins TRBV18 and TRBJ2-7; TRBD1 matches at 8 bases. Trimming cost V 0 bases and J 3 bases; bases outside gene matches: 4. The germline V gene encodes CDR1 KGHSH and CDR2 LQKENI. CDR3 length: 15 amino acids. CDR3 residues: CASSPPGQAIYEQYF. The CDR3 DNA reads TGTGCCAGCTCACCACCGGGACAGGCGATCTACGAGCAGTACTTC.